This TCR beta chain was sequenced in a study of control samples from healthy donors and cancer patients. CDR1 is KGHDR and CDR2 is SFDVKD in the germline V gene. The V end lost 5 bases, the J end lost 5 bases, and 15 bases lay between the germline ends. This CDR3 is built from 15 residues. The repertoire was sequenced with immunoSEQ multiplex PCR; TCRdb's copy has only in-frame clones and lacks some. The table shows more than 100,000 clones, with approximately 90% occurring only once. The genes are TRBV24-1 and TRBJ2-1; D might be TRBD2 (5 bases). The sequence was collected from a man in his late teens or twenties in good health. The material sequenced was blood. The chain's CDR3 is CATSARLRGDNEQFF. In DNA, the CDR3 is TGTGCCACCAGTGCCCGGCTTCGGGGAGACAATGAGCAGTTCTTC.